The rows below give T cell receptor beta chains drawn from one sample of a study of blood T cells in healthy people across ages. TCRdb used MiXCR to reprocess the 5' RACE reads, holding one entry per CDR3 protein. There are roughly 680,000 distinct CDR3 sequences in the sample; 20% to 25% occur only once, and 3.6% lies in the top ten. Sequencing input: blood. The receptors originated from a man in his sixties or seventies in good health. CDR3s include the opening cysteine and the closing phenylalanine or tryptophan. D genes are given only for firm matches. Some rows have no size entry. The others give once, few or many, or a class for an expanded clone.

v_call: TRBV18
d_call: -
clone_size: -
j_call: TRBJ1-4
cdr3_aa: CASSPLTGTFNEKLFF
cdr3_nt: TGTGCCAGCTCACCTTTAACAGGGACTTTTAATGAAAAACTGTTTTTT

v_call: TRBV2
d_call: -
clone_size: many
j_call: TRBJ2-2
cdr3_aa: CASSRLGPANTGELFF
cdr3_nt: TGTGCCAGCAGTAGACTCGGGCCCGCGAACACCGGGGAGCTGTTTTTT

v_call: TRBV20-1
d_call: -
clone_size: many
j_call: TRBJ2-7
cdr3_aa: CSARAVSSYEQYF
cdr3_nt: TGCAGTGCTAGGGCGGTGAGCTCCTACGAGCAGTACTTC

v_call: TRBV29-1
d_call: TRBD2
clone_size: -
j_call: TRBJ2-5
cdr3_aa: CSVDSSGSGETQYF
cdr3_nt: TGCAGCGTTGATTCTAGCGGGAGCGGGGAGACCCAGTACTTC

v_call: TRBV29-1
d_call: TRBD1
clone_size: -
j_call: TRBJ2-1
cdr3_aa: CSVTGGRGETYNEQFF
cdr3_nt: TGCAGCGTCACAGGGGGCCGCGGGGAAACTTACAATGAGCAGTTCTTC

v_call: TRBV6-2/TRBV6-3
d_call: -
clone_size: many
j_call: TRBJ1-1
cdr3_aa: CASTLGWNQGTEAFF
cdr3_nt: TGTGCCAGCACTCTGGGGTGGAATCAAGGAACTGAAGCTTTCTTT

v_call: TRBV5-6
d_call: -
clone_size: few
j_call: TRBJ2-3
cdr3_aa: CASSSTGRITDTQYF
cdr3_nt: TGTGCCAGCAGCTCCACGGGACGAATCACAGATACGCAGTATTTT

v_call: TRBV20-1
d_call: -
clone_size: few
j_call: TRBJ2-3
cdr3_aa: CSASVSTDTQYF
cdr3_nt: TGCAGTGCTAGCGTCAGCACAGATACGCAGTATTTT

v_call: TRBV10-1
d_call: -
clone_size: -
j_call: TRBJ2-1
cdr3_aa: CASSDFHEQFF
cdr3_nt: TGCGCCAGCAGTGACTTTCATGAGCAGTTCTTC

v_call: TRBV20-1
d_call: TRBD2
clone_size: -
j_call: TRBJ2-1
cdr3_aa: CSARISGSYNEQFF
cdr3_nt: TGCAGTGCTAGAATAAGCGGGAGTTACAATGAGCAGTTCTTC

v_call: TRBV5-1
d_call: TRBD2
clone_size: few
j_call: TRBJ2-7
cdr3_aa: CASSSTSGSVNEQYF
cdr3_nt: TGCGCCAGCAGCTCGACTAGCGGGAGCGTCAACGAGCAGTACTTC

v_call: TRBV5-1
d_call: TRBD2
clone_size: -
j_call: TRBJ2-7
cdr3_aa: CASSLVELAASSYEQYF
cdr3_nt: TGCGCCAGCAGCTTGGTCGAACTAGCGGCGTCCTCCTACGAGCAGTACTTC

v_call: TRBV11-2
d_call: -
clone_size: -
j_call: TRBJ2-7
cdr3_aa: CASSLGAGIYEQYF
cdr3_nt: TGTGCCAGCAGCTTAGGCGCTGGTATCTACGAGCAGTACTTC

v_call: TRBV28
d_call: TRBD1
clone_size: -
j_call: TRBJ2-1
cdr3_aa: CASSSGQGGLPPGDEQFF
cdr3_nt: TGTGCCAGCAGTTCGGGACAGGGGGGCCTGCCGCCGGGCGATGAGCAGTTCTTC

v_call: TRBV7-6
d_call: TRBD2
clone_size: -
j_call: TRBJ2-3
cdr3_aa: CASSSRLAQDADTQYF
cdr3_nt: TGTGCCAGCAGCTCCCGACTAGCTCAGGATGCAGATACGCAGTATTTT

v_call: TRBV5-1
d_call: -
clone_size: few
j_call: TRBJ2-5
cdr3_aa: CASSLVGGGEQETQYF
cdr3_nt: TGCGCCAGCAGCTTGGTAGGCGGTGGAGAACAAGAGACCCAGTACTTC

v_call: TRBV7-2
d_call: -
clone_size: few
j_call: TRBJ2-4
cdr3_aa: CASSLAGGGVAKNIQYF
cdr3_nt: TGTGCCAGCAGCTTAGCCGGAGGGGGAGTAGCCAAAAACATTCAGTACTTC

v_call: TRBV11-2
d_call: TRBD1
clone_size: -
j_call: TRBJ1-6
cdr3_aa: CASRQSGTGHNSPLHF
cdr3_nt: TGTGCCAGCAGACAATCCGGGACAGGTCATAATTCACCCCTCCACTTT

v_call: TRBV3-1
d_call: TRBD2
clone_size: -
j_call: TRBJ2-3
cdr3_aa: CASSQDNGGRASNTQYF
cdr3_nt: TGTGCCAGCAGCCAAGACAACGGCGGGAGGGCCTCAAATACGCAGTATTTT

v_call: TRBV20-1
d_call: -
clone_size: -
j_call: TRBJ2-7
cdr3_aa: CSARVSGPDEQYF
cdr3_nt: TGCAGTGCTAGAGTGTCAGGGCCGGACGAGCAGTACTTC

v_call: TRBV7-9
d_call: TRBD1
clone_size: -
j_call: TRBJ2-6
cdr3_aa: CASSSQGPGANVLTF
cdr3_nt: TGTGCCAGCAGCTCACAGGGGCCAGGGGCCAACGTCCTGACTTTC

v_call: TRBV20-1
d_call: -
clone_size: -
j_call: TRBJ1-2
cdr3_aa: CSELGSNGYTF
cdr3_nt: TGCAGTGAGCTGGGATCGAATGGCTACACCTTC

v_call: TRBV20-1
d_call: -
clone_size: -
j_call: TRBJ2-3
cdr3_aa: CSAIGDTQYF
cdr3_nt: TGCAGTGCTATCGGGGATACGCAGTATTTT

v_call: TRBV7-9
d_call: -
clone_size: few
j_call: TRBJ2-7
cdr3_aa: CASSLTGDITYEQYF
cdr3_nt: TGTGCCAGCAGCTTAACAGGTGACATTACCTACGAGCAGTACTTC

v_call: TRBV6-2/TRBV6-3
d_call: TRBD2
clone_size: -
j_call: TRBJ2-2
cdr3_aa: CASKGTSGRGTGELFF
cdr3_nt: TGTGCCAGCAAGGGGACTAGCGGGAGAGGAACCGGGGAGCTGTTTTTT

v_call: TRBV12-3/TRBV12-4
d_call: TRBD1
clone_size: few
j_call: TRBJ1-2
cdr3_aa: CASSFRQGADGYTF
cdr3_nt: TGTGCCAGCAGTTTCCGACAGGGGGCAGATGGCTACACCTTC